This TCR beta chain was sequenced in a study of blood T cell repertoires in COVID-19. The wider study: Sample material is recorded as cDNA or gDNA derived from T cells, B-cell-depleted T cells, or PBMCs.

The CDR3 is 17 residues long. CDR1 is LNHDA and CDR2 is SQIVND in the germline V gene (reference sequence). J lost 6 bases, V lost 6 bases, and 12 bases had no gene match. Cohort 3 recovered donors had two negative PCRs, clearance, or symptom resolution. Authors' analysis steps: Scientists estimated how many nucleated cells there were by amplifying reference gene primers. Method: immunoSEQ multiplex PCR; TCRdb's copy keeps in-frame clones and lacks some. The V and J calls and clone size are taken from that table; D and trimming were inferred from the DNA. The data contain some 380,000 clones, over 75% of them seen just once; the ten biggest clones take up roughly 1.4%.

The gene calls are TRBV19 and TRBJ2-1; 12 bases match TRBD1. The material sequenced was PBMCs or T cells enriched from blood (not recorded which). The sequence was obtained from a young man who had recovered from COVID-19. This CDR3 is CASSRQPGQGAFNEQFF. CDR3 nucleotides: TGTGCCAGTAGCCGCCAGCCGGGACAGGGGGCCTTCAATGAGCAGTTCTTC.